Presented here are 24 T cell receptor beta chains from one specimen sequenced in a study of identical twins. TCRdb passed the 5' RACE reads through MiXCR, listing each CDR3 protein once. The table records around 250,000 distinct CDR3 sequences, over 9.5% of them present only once. The same data also went into a second study, on yellow fever vaccine responses in identical twins.

Source material: memory (CD45RO+) T cells sorted from blood. The receptors were gathered from a woman between 18 and 29 years old in good health.

The chain couples TRBV5-1 to TRBJ2-7, with a tentative D call TRBD2 (5 bases). Between the trimmed V and J ends, which lost 4 bases and 2 bases, there was a span of 13 bases. The CDR3 runs to 14 residues. Germline CDR1 reads SGHRS; CDR2 reads YFSETQ. As DNA, the CDR3 is TGCGCCAGCAGCGCCGACGGGATAACCTACGAGCAGTACTTC. Translation: CASSADGITYEQYF.

This clonotype was seen at least ten times. This chain uses TRBV12-3 or TRBV12-4 with TRBJ1-6; no reliable D call. The CDR3 has 14 residues. The V end lost 6 bases, the J end lost 10 bases, and 16 bases lay between the germline ends. The CDR3: CASSSKQVKSPLHF. Here the CDR3 DNA reads TGTGCCAGCAGCTCTAAGCAGGTCAAATCACCCCTCCACTTT.

This clonotype has a count of ten or more. The J gene is TRBJ1-5, the V gene TRBV12-3 or TRBV12-4; D possibly corresponds to TRBD1 (6 bases). The CDR3 loop spans 15 amino acids. Trimming took 5 bases from V and 5 from J, leaving 16 bases between them. CDR3 nucleotide sequence: TGTGCCAGCAGTCCCCGGACAGCCAAAGATCAGCCCCAGCATTTT. Protein: CASSPRTAKDQPQHF.

V gene TRBV6-2 or TRBV6-3 combines with J gene TRBJ2-4; 7 bases match TRBD2. From germline, CDR1 is MNHEY and CDR2 SVGEGT. The ends lost 7 bases at V and 3 bases at J; junction bases unmatched: 9. CDR3 size: 15 residues. The chain's CDR3 is CASTGTTFGKNIQYF. The DNA of the CDR3 is TGTGCCAGCACCGGGACTACCTTTGGCAAAAACATTCAGTACTTC.

This clonotype was observed a few times. J is TRBJ2-1 and V is TRBV19; possibly TRBD1 for D (6 bases). This CDR3 has 13 amino acids. Per the germline V gene, CDR1 is LNHDA and CDR2 is SQIVND (reference sequence). Trimming left V 2 bases short and J 7 bases short, with 9 bases between. The CDR3 protein is CASSISQGNEQFF. CDR3 nucleotides: TGTGCCAGTAGTATATCACAGGGAAATGAGCAGTTCTTC.

There are a few counts of this clonotype. The rearrangement links TRBV3-1 to TRBJ2-1; 11 bases match TRBD2. The length of the CDR3 is 16 residues. Germline-derived CDR1 and CDR2 are LGHDT and YNNKEL (reference sequence). V lost 4 bases, J lost 5 bases, and 7 bases stayed unmatched. CDR3 protein: CASSLIAGGPNNEQFF. The CDR3, as DNA: TGTGCCAGCAGCCTCATAGCGGGAGGGCCGAACAATGAGCAGTTCTTC.

About this clonotype itself: The junction differs from germline at one of its ends, possibly a read error. The V and J genes are TRBV30 and TRBJ2-7; possible D gene TRBD2, 7 bases. The CDR3 length is 11 residues. The germline gives CDR1 GTSNPN, CDR2 SVGIG (reference sequence). CDR3 residues: CAWAGGGLLLF. The CDR3 bases are TGTGCCTGGGCCGGCGGGGGCCTCCTTCTCTTC. Using reference TRBV30 and TRBJ2-7 for the parts outside the CDR3, the full variable domain is SQTIHQWPATLVQPVGSPLSLECTVEGTSNPNLYWYRQAAGRGLQLLFYSVGIGQISSEVPQNLSASRPQDRQFILSSKKLLLSDSGFYLCAWAGGGLLLFGPGTRLTVT.

This clonotype was recorded a few times. This chain uses TRBV2 with TRBJ2-3, with D hard to call. This CDR3 has 14 amino acids. CDR1 and CDR2 (germline): SNHLY, FYNNEI. Trimming stripped 7 bases from V and 0 bases from J, with 11 bases between. CDR3 nucleotide sequence: TGTGCCAGCACATTCGACCCAAGCACAGATACGCAGTATTTT. Residues: CASTFDPSTDTQYF.

This clonotype was observed a few times. The CDR3 nucleotides read TGTGCCAGCAGCCAAAGGACTAGCGGGAGCCTCGGGGAGCTGTTTTTT. The encoded protein is CASSQRTSGSLGELFF. The chain links TRBV3-1 to TRBJ2-2, with 13 bases matching TRBD2. Per the germline V gene, CDR1 is LGHDT and CDR2 is YNNKEL (reference sequence). CDR3 length: 16 amino acids. V lost 2 bases and J lost 7; bases outside the gene matches: 4.

The chain is built from TRBV28 and TRBJ2-3, with 8 nucleotides matching TRBD2. Germline V gene lookup returns CDR1 MDHEN and CDR2 SYDVKM. V gave up 5 bases and J gave up 4 bases; unmatched junction bases: 8. This CDR3 is 15 amino acids long. CDR3 DNA: TGTGCCAGCAGTCCACCTAGCGGGTTGGCAGATACGCAGTATTTT. It encodes CASSPPSGLADTQYF.

This sequence joins TRBV5-5 and TRBJ1-1, with D perhaps matching TRBD1 (6 bases). The ends were cut back, 4 bases at V and 0 bases at J, with 13 bases in the middle. CDR3 length: 15 residues. Germline CDR1 and CDR2: SGHKS and YYEKEE (reference sequence). CDR3 in DNA: TGTGCCAGCAGCCCTACCGACAGGATGAACACTGAAGCTTTCTTT. Translating it yields CASSPTDRMNTEAFF. The complete variable domain, with remaining parts taken from reference TRBV5-5 and TRBJ1-1, reads DAGVTQSPTHLIKTRGQQVTLRCSPISGHKSVSWYQQVLGQGPQFIFQYYEKEERGRGNFPDRFSARQFPNYSSELNVNALLLGDSALYLCASSPTDRMNTEAFFGQGTRLTVV.

This clonotype was seen a handful of times. The genes are TRBV10-3 and TRBJ2-2, with D maybe TRBD2 (5 bases). Trimming took off 7 bases at V and 6 bases at J, with 9 bases between the two ends. Germline V CDR1 and CDR2: ENHRY, SYGVKD. This CDR3 has 12 residues. The CDR3 DNA sequence: TGTGCCATCAACCGGGGATCCGGGGAGCTGTTTTTT. Translating it yields CAINRGSGELFF.

The chain links TRBV7-2 to TRBJ2-5, with 7 positions matching TRBD2. With V trimmed by 7 bases and J by 1 base, 15 bases remained unmatched. CDR1 and CDR2 (germline): SGHTA, FQGNSA. The length of the CDR3 is 17 residues. The CDR3 loop reads CASTPFKSGEIQETQYF. The CDR3 DNA sequence: TGTGCCAGCACGCCTTTTAAAAGCGGGGAGATCCAAGAGACCCAGTACTTC.

This chain connects TRBV12-3 or TRBV12-4 to TRBJ1-5, with D uncertain. Between the trimmed V and J ends, which lost 8 bases and 7 bases, there was a span of 12 bases. The CDR3 has 12 amino acids. The CDR3 reads CASQTGGQPQHF. The CDR3 region has the DNA TGTGCCAGCCAGACGGGCGGCCAGCCCCAGCATTTT.

There are many counts of this clonotype. The rearrangement joins TRBV10-3 to TRBJ1-2; maybe TRBD1 (6 bases). The V and J ends lost 2 bases and 0 bases respectively, with 13 bases between them. Per the germline V gene, CDR1 is ENHRY and CDR2 is SYGVKD. CDR3 length equals 16 residues. CDR3 region: CAISEAIQGSNYGYTF. In DNA, the CDR3 is TGTGCCATCAGTGAGGCGATACAGGGTTCTAACTATGGCTACACCTTC.

V is TRBV6-2 or TRBV6-3 and J is TRBJ2-5; perhaps TRBD2 as D (6 bases). CDR1 and CDR2 from the germline V gene are MNHEY and SVGEGT. Trimming cost V 2 bases and J 0 bases, with 7 bases left between them. The CDR3 has 14 amino acids. The CDR3 reads CASSYGEDQETQYF. CDR3 bases: TGTGCCAGCAGTTACGGGGAGGACCAAGAGACCCAGTACTTC.

This clonotype appeared a few times. The chain couples TRBV4-2 to TRBJ2-2; D is uncertain. The CDR3 is 16 amino acids. V lost 1 base and J 7 bases, leaving 16 bases between the germline ends. CDR1 and CDR2 from the germline V gene are LGHNA and YNFKEQ. This chain's CDR3 is CASSQATGFIGGELFF. The CDR3, as DNA: TGTGCCAGCAGCCAAGCCACCGGGTTTATTGGCGGGGAGCTGTTTTTT.

The chain has TRBV20-1 and TRBJ1-1; the match to TRBD1 covers 9 bases. CDR3 size: 15 residues. Germline CDR1 reads DFQATT; CDR2 reads SNEGSKA (reference sequence). V dropped 6 bases and J dropped 3; count of bases not matched to a gene: 11. CDR3 nucleotide sequence: TGCAGTGCCACGGACAGGGGTGGGAGCGACACTGAAGCTTTCTTT. Protein sequence: CSATDRGGSDTEAFF.

V is TRBV20-1 and J is TRBJ2-7, with 8 bases matching TRBD2. J lost 3 bases, V lost 0 bases, and 7 bases had no gene match. CDR1 is DFQATT and CDR2 is SNEGSKA in the germline V gene (reference sequence). The CDR3 consists of 15 residues. CDR3 protein: CSARDRRLAGYEQYF. CDR3 bases: TGCAGTGCTAGAGATCGTAGGCTAGCGGGCTACGAGCAGTACTTC.

This sequence joins TRBV12-3 or TRBV12-4 and TRBJ2-1, with 11 bases fitting TRBD2. The CDR3 runs to 17 residues. V lost 3 bases and J lost 8; bases outside the gene matches: 12. The CDR3 is CASSLRVSGGAAYEQFF. Here the CDR3 DNA reads TGTGCCAGCAGTTTGAGGGTTAGCGGGGGGGCCGCCTATGAGCAGTTCTTC.

The J gene is TRBJ2-1, the V gene TRBV7-2; 8 bases line up with TRBD1. This CDR3 is built from 15 residues. V dropped 5 bases and J dropped 7; count of bases not matched to a gene: 10. The germline CDR1 and CDR2 sequences are SGHTA and FQGNSA. CDR3 residues: CASSLQGAVPNEQFF. CDR3 nucleotides: TGTGCCAGCAGCCTCCAGGGGGCGGTTCCAAATGAGCAGTTCTTC.

This clonotype was seen at least ten times. The chain carries TRBV11-1 and TRBJ2-1, with 9 bases lining up with TRBD1. Per the germline V gene, CDR1 is SGHAT and CDR2 is FQDESV (reference sequence). V shed 0 bases, J shed 7 bases, and the junction held 4 bases outside the gene matches. This CDR3 is built from 15 residues. The CDR3 nucleotides are TGTGCCAGCAGCTTAGCGGGACAGGGCCAAAATGAGCAGTTCTTC. Translated, it gives CASSLAGQGQNEQFF.

At least ten counts were recorded for this clonotype. The rearrangement uses TRBV20-1 and TRBJ2-2; weak D call: TRBD2 (6 bases). Germline V gene sequence: CDR1 DFQATT, CDR2 SNEGSKA (reference sequence). The CDR3 has 17 amino acids. The germline V and J ends were trimmed by 0 bases and 3 bases, with 17 bases remaining between them. The CDR3 DNA is TGCAGTGCTAGAGACCTGGTGGGGGGAAAAGACACCGGGGAGCTGTTTTTT. It is translated as CSARDLVGGKDTGELFF.

This clonotype has a count of ten or more. The J gene is TRBJ2-1, the V gene TRBV28; TRBD2 aligns across 8 bases. This CDR3 is built from 14 residues. CDR1 and CDR2 (germline): MDHEN, SYDVKM. The trim removed 4 bases at V and 9 bases at J, leaving 8 bases unmatched. DNA for the CDR3: TGTGCCAGCAGTTATAACGGGGGGGGGACTGAGCAGTTCTTC. This encodes CASSYNGGGTEQFF.